This is a list of T cell receptor beta chains from one sample in a study of T cells in localized non-small cell lung cancer. TCRdb's table, derived via immunoSEQ multiplex PCR, lists solely in-frame clones and lacks some. The table records about 59,000 clones, 85% to 90% of them present only once. Sequenced material: peripheral blood, taken before any cancer treatment. Receptor source: a woman aged 35 to 70 with stage I lung adenocarcinoma. The CDR3 runs from the conserved cysteine through the conserved F or W. The order of the fields is CDR3 length, D gene, clone size, J gene, V gene, CDR3 DNA, CDR3 protein. The D gene is left open where the match is weak. Size is stated for part of the rows, as once, few or many counts, or as a class when the clone is expanded.

>12|NA|NA|TRBJ1-5|TRBV5-8
TGTGCCAGCAGCACACCTGAGGGGGCCCAGCATTTT
CASSTPEGAQHF
>13|NA|NA|TRBJ1-1|TRBV27
TGTGCCAGCAGTTTATCTAGGAGCACTGAAGCTTTCTTT
CASSLSRSTEAFF
>16|NA|once|TRBJ1-1|TRBV7-2
TGTGCCAGCAGCCCGACTCTTATACAGGGGAACACTGAAGCTTTCTTT
CASSPTLIQGNTEAFF
>12|NA|NA|TRBJ1-1|TRBV30
TGTGCCTGGAACCCCGGGGGCCTGGGAGCTTTCTTT
CAWNPGGLGAFF
>12|NA|NA|TRBJ2-1|TRBV28
TGTGCCAGCCGGCCAGAGACACAGGAGCAGTTCTTC
CASRPETQEQFF
>13|NA|NA|TRBJ2-1|TRBV18
TGTGCCAGCTCACCACGTCGGGATTGGGAGCAGTTCTTC
CASSPRRDWEQFF
>14|TRBD1|NA|TRBJ1-5|TRBV7-6
TGTGCCAGCAGCTTAGTGACAGGGGCCCAGCCCCAGCATTTT
CASSLVTGAQPQHF
>15|TRBD1|NA|TRBJ2-2|TRBV6-5
TGTGCCAGCACCCTTACAGGGGACGGCACCGGGGAGCTGTTTTTT
CASTLTGDGTGELFF
>16|TRBD1|once|TRBJ1-1|TRBV28
TGTGCCAGCCCTTCTTCGACAGGGGGGATGAACACTGAAGCTTTCTTT
CASPSSTGGMNTEAFF
>16|NA|NA|TRBJ1-6|TRBV5-4
TGTGCCAGCAGCCATGAGGGGGACTCCTATAATTCACCCCTCCACTTT
CASSHEGDSYNSPLHF
>12|NA|NA|TRBJ2-7|TRBV7-2
TGTGCCAGCAGCTCCGGGACGAGGGAGCAGTACTTC
CASSSGTREQYF
>13|NA|NA|TRBJ2-3|TRBV18
TGTGCCAGCTCACCAGGAGCAGCCCATACGCAGTATTTT
CASSPGAAHTQYF
>16|TRBD2|NA|TRBJ2-1|TRBV7-3
TGTGCCAGCAGCCCCGTAGCGGGAGTAAGTAGAAATGAGCAGTTCTTC
CASSPVAGVSRNEQFF
>13|NA|NA|TRBJ1-3|TRBV5-1
TGCGCCAGCAGTACTCTCTCTGGAAACACCATATATTTT
CASSTLSGNTIYF
>13|NA|NA|TRBJ1-1|TRBV29-1
TGCAGCGTTGATTTAGGGGTGAACACTGAAGCTTTCTTT
CSVDLGVNTEAFF
>14|NA|NA|TRBJ2-6|TRBV7-9
TGTGCCAGCAGCTTAGGGTCTGGGGCCAACGTCCTGACTTTC
CASSLGSGANVLTF
>15|NA|NA|TRBJ1-4|TRBV7-8
TGTGCCAGCAGCTTAGGTGGGGGGGCTGGGGAAAAACTGTTTTTT
CASSLGGGAGEKLFF